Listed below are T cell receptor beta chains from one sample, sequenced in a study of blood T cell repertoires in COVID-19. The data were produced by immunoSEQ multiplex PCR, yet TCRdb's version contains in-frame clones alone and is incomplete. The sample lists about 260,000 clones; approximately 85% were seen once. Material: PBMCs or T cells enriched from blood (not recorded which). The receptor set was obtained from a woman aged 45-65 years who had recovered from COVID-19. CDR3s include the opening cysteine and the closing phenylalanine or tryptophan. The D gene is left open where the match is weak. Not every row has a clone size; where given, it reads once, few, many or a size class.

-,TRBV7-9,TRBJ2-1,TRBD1,TGTGCCAGCAGCTCGACAGGGTATGATGAGCAGTTCTTC,CASSSTGYDEQFF
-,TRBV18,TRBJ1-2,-,TGTGCCAGCTCACCAGTCCCCTACGAGGGCTACACCTTC,CASSPVPYEGYTF
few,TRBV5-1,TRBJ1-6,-,TGCGCCAGCAGCTTGGCGCACTCAGGGAATTCACCCCTCCACTTT,CASSLAHSGNSPLHF
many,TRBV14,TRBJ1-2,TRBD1,TGTGCCAGCAGCCATGCCAGGGGGAACGGCTACACCTTC,CASSHARGNGYTF
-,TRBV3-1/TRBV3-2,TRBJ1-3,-,TGTGCCAGTAAACCCTTAAGAGGCGTCGGCACCATATATTTT,CASKPLRGVGTIYF
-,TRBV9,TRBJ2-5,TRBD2,TGTGCCAGCAGCGGCGGGACTAGCGGGAGGGGGGCCCAGTACTTC,CASSGGTSGRGAQYF
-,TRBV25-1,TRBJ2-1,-,TGTGCCAGCAGTGAATCAGGTGTGAATGAGCAGTTCTTC,CASSESGVNEQFF
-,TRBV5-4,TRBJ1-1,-,TGTGCCAGCAGCAGAGGCGAAACTGAAGCTTTCTTT,CASSRGETEAFF
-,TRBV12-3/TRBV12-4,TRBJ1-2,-,TGTGCCAGCAGGCCGGACAGTAACTATGGCTACACCTTC,CASRPDSNYGYTF
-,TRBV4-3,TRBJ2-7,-,TGCGCCAGCAGCCAATCCAGGGGATTAAGCGAGCAGTACTTC,CASSQSRGLSEQYF
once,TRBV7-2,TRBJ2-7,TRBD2,TGTGCCAGCAGCTGGACTAGCGGGATCCTCTCCTACGAGCAGTACTTC,CASSWTSGILSYEQYF
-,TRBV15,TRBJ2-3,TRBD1,TGTGCCACCAGCAGGGGACAGCACACAGATACGCAGTATTTT,CATSRGQHTDTQYF
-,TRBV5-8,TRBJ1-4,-,TGTGCCAGCAGCTTGGGCATGCAGGGTTCAACTAATGAAAAACTGTTTTTT,CASSLGMQGSTNEKLFF
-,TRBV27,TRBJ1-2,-,TGTGCCAGCAGTTCACGGACAGCCTATGGCTACACCTTC,CASSSRTAYGYTF
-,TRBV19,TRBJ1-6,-,TGTGCCAGTAGTAGGGCGCGGGGCGAGAGATTCTCACCCCTCCACTTT,CASSRARGERFSPLHF
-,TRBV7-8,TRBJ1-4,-,TGTGCCAGCAGCTTAGTCCAGGGCGGGGGAAAACTGTTTTTT,CASSLVQGGGKLFF
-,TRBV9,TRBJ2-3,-,TGTGCCAGCAGCGCTGAGGGGGGGACAGATACGCAGTATTTT,CASSAEGGTDTQYF
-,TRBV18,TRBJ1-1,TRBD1,TGTGCCAGCTCAGCGGGACAGGGGGGCACTGAAGCTTTCTTT,CASSAGQGGTEAFF
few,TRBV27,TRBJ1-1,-,TGTGCCAGCCAAGGCACGTACAGGGTGGGAGTCACTGAAGCTTTCTTT,CASQGTYRVGVTEAFF
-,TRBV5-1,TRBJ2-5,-,TGCGCCAGCAGCTTTATAGGGGACTACCAAGAGACCCAGTACTTC,CASSFIGDYQETQYF
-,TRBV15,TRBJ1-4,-,TGTGCCACCAGCAGCCAAACAGGGAATGAAAAACTGTTTTTT,CATSSQTGNEKLFF